The 30 T cell receptor beta chains reported below all come from one sample, sequenced in a study of naive and memory T cell subsets. The beta constant-region primer was an equimolar mix of two oligonucleotides covering TRBC1 and TRBC2. One entry per CDR3 protein, called by TCRdb with MiXCR from the UMI-ligation and nested PCR reads. Of around 23,000 distinct CDR3 sequences listed, 11% are singletons. The sequenced material came from central memory CD8+ T cells from blood. Every receptor here comes from a human donor in good health.

The chain links TRBV20-1 to TRBJ1-2, with 7 bases identical to TRBD1. The CDR3 has 14 residues. Germline V gives CDR1 DFQATT, CDR2 SNEGSKA (reference sequence). J was trimmed by 8 bases and V by 0 bases; bases with no gene match: 9. This CDR3 is CSARDKEGAPGYTF. The CDR3 nucleotides read TGCAGTGCTAGAGATAAAGAGGGGGCGCCGGGCTACACCTTC.

This clonotype appeared many times. This may be a read error, as it is one base from a much larger clone. V is TRBV12-3 or TRBV12-4 and J is TRBJ1-1; 8 bases line up with TRBD1. The CDR3 has 16 amino acids. The ends lost 6 bases at V and 0 bases at J; junction bases unmatched: 9. The CDR3 DNA sequence: TGTGCCAGCAGACAAGACAGGGGCGCGATGAACACTGAAGCTTTCTTT. It yields the protein CASRQDRGAMNTEAFF.

This clonotype was seen ten or more times. The V gene is TRBV25-1, the J gene TRBJ2-3, with no clear D. Deletions cut 1 base from V and 0 bases from J, with 17 bases between. Germline loops: CDR1 MGHDK, CDR2 SYGVNS. The CDR3 loop spans 18 amino acids. The CDR3 here is CASSESSIGRRSTDTQYF. The CDR3 bases are TGTGCCAGCAGTGAATCCTCCATCGGCCGCCGGAGCACAGATACGCAGTATTTT. Combining the CDR3 with reference TRBV25-1 and TRBJ2-3 gives the whole variable domain EADIYQTPRYLVIGTGKKITLECSQTMGHDKMYWYQQDPGMELHLIHYSYGVNSTEKGDLSSESTVSRIRTEHFPLTLESARPSHTSQYLCASSESSIGRRSTDTQYFGPGTRLTVL.

This clonotype was observed a few times. This chain joins TRBV4-1 and TRBJ1-1; D gene unclear. The CDR3 sequence is 13 residues long. Germline V gene lookup returns CDR1 MGHRA and CDR2 YSYEKL. The germline V and J ends were trimmed by 1 base and 4 bases, with 7 bases remaining between them. DNA of the CDR3: TGCGCCAGCAGCCAAGGGTTATTCACTGAAGCTTTCTTT. Translation gives CASSQGLFTEAFF.

As for this clonotype: At one end the junction does not follow the germline gene, possibly because of a read error. This chain joins TRBV3-1 and TRBJ2-1; no clear D. The CDR3 is made up of 11 amino acids. Germline V gene sequence: CDR1 LGHDT, CDR2 YNNKEL (reference sequence). The CDR3 DNA sequence: TGTGCCAGCAGAGGCTACGATGAGCAGTTCTTC. Protein product: CASRGYDEQFF.

This clonotype came up many times. This chain uses TRBV5-4 with TRBJ2-3, with D hard to call. From germline, CDR1 is SGHNT and CDR2 YYREEE (reference sequence). This CDR3 is 11 amino acids long. V dropped 4 bases and J dropped 3 bases, with 3 bases sitting between them. CDR3 residues: CASSITDTQYF. The CDR3 coding sequence is TGTGCCAGCAGCATTACAGATACGCAGTATTTT.

This chain uses TRBV15 with TRBJ2-1; 8 nucleotides match TRBD2. V gave up 8 bases and J gave up 6 bases; unmatched junction bases: 12. The CDR3 length is 15 residues. Per germline, CDR1 LNHNV and CDR2 YYDKDF (reference sequence). The CDR3 coding sequence is TGTGCCACCGGATCCGGGACTAGTCGTTTCAATGAGCAGTTCTTC. Residues: CATGSGTSRFNEQFF.

The rearrangement links TRBV24-1 to TRBJ2-3; 9 positions match TRBD1. The CDR3 covers 15 residues. Germline V gene sequence: CDR1 KGHDR, CDR2 SFDVKD. Losses at the gene ends were 10 bases for V and 5 bases for J; bases not matched to a gene: 12. The CDR3 nucleotides read TGTGCCACGGCCGGGACAGGGACCTTACAAGATACGCAGTATTTT. Its protein product is CATAGTGTLQDTQYF.

This clonotype was detected a few times. The CDR3 DNA follows: TGTGCCAGCAGTTATACGGGCGGGAGATCCACCGGGGAGCTGTTTTTT. Residues: CASSYTGGRSTGELFF. The V gene is TRBV6-5, the J gene TRBJ2-2; 7 bases line up with TRBD2. The germline CDR1 and CDR2 sequences are MNHEY and SVGAGI. V was pared by 3 bases and J by 4 bases, with 8 bases of the junction left unmatched. The CDR3 is made up of 16 amino acids.

In this sample, this clonotype turned up a few times. The chain combines TRBV27 with TRBJ2-7; D perhaps matches TRBD1 (6 bases). The CDR3 consists of 15 residues. Germline CDR1 and CDR2: MNHEY and SMNVEV (reference sequence). V lost 6 bases and J lost 2, with 17 bases in between. The CDR3 DNA reads as TGTGCCAGCAGCCCGGACAGACCTCTTACCTACGAGCAGTACTTC. Protein product: CASSPDRPLTYEQYF.

This clonotype came up many times. The chain links TRBV3-1 to TRBJ2-5, with TRBD2 matching over 8 bases. Trimming removed 1 base from V and 1 base from J; junction bases left unmatched: 8. CDR1 is LGHDT and CDR2 is YNNKEL in the germline V gene (reference sequence). This CDR3 has 17 amino acids. The CDR3 protein is CASSQGPGGTIQETQYF. The DNA of the CDR3 is TGTGCCAGCAGCCAAGGCCCGGGGGGGACGATCCAAGAGACCCAGTACTTC.

The rearrangement joins TRBV29-1 to TRBJ2-7; 7 nucleotides align to TRBD1. Unmatched junction bases numbered 5, after V lost 4 bases and J lost 5 bases. The CDR3 sequence is 12 residues long. Germline V gives CDR1 SQVTM, CDR2 ANQGSEA. This CDR3 is CSVGTGEHEQYF. DNA for the CDR3: TGCAGCGTTGGAACAGGGGAACACGAGCAGTACTTC.

By share of the sample, this clonotype is medium-sized. This chain links TRBV5-1 with TRBJ2-1, with TRBD1 matching 7 bases. The CDR3 contains 15 residues. Germline assignment: CDR1 SGHRS and CDR2 YFSETQ. V dropped 4 bases and J dropped 6; count of bases not matched to a gene: 10. This CDR3 is CASSQRQGPINEQFF. CDR3 sequence (DNA): TGCGCCAGCAGCCAAAGACAGGGACCTATCAATGAGCAGTTCTTC.

In its sample, this clonotype was seen many times. The chain is built from TRBV10-3 and TRBJ1-1; tentative D call: TRBD1 (6 bases). The V end was cut by 3 bases, the J end by 0 bases, with 14 bases between. Germline V gene data show CDR1 as ENHRY and CDR2 as SYGVKD. There are 16 residues in the CDR3. CDR3 nucleotides: TGTGCCATCAGTGATCCCGGTCAGGGGATGAACACTGAAGCTTTCTTT. Amino acid sequence: CAISDPGQGMNTEAFF.

The chain combines TRBV7-9 with TRBJ2-7, with 7 bases lining up with TRBD1. Trimming at V came to 2 bases and at J to 2 bases, leaving 3 bases not matched to a gene. The CDR3 loop spans 14 amino acids. The V gene's germline CDR1 is SEHNR and CDR2 FQNEAQ (reference sequence). DNA of the CDR3: TGTGCCAGCAGCTTACCGGGACAGCCCTACGAGCAGTACTTC. It codes for CASSLPGQPYEQYF.

The chain recombines TRBV6-5 with TRBJ2-7; TRBD1 agrees at 8 bases. With V trimmed by 5 bases and J by 2 bases, 8 bases remained unmatched. CDR1 and CDR2 (germline): MNHEY, SVGAGI. The CDR3 consists of 15 residues. This chain's CDR3 is CASSHRAGGPYEQYF. In DNA, the CDR3 is TGTGCCAGCAGTCACCGTGCAGGGGGCCCCTACGAGCAGTACTTC.

This chain connects TRBV12-3 or TRBV12-4 to TRBJ2-1; no clear D. The CDR3 is made up of 12 amino acids. V was pared by 1 base and J by 8 bases, with 6 bases between. CDR3 nucleotides: TGTGCCAGCAGTTTAGGAAGCCATGAGCAGTTCTTC. Translating gives CASSLGSHEQFF.

This chain uses TRBV10-3 with TRBJ1-1, with unresolved D. Trimming cost V 2 bases and J 0 bases, with 10 bases left between them. CDR1 is ENHRY and CDR2 is SYGVKD in the germline V gene. The CDR3 extends over 15 amino acids. The CDR3 spells CAISEDGGLNTEAFF. In nucleotides, the CDR3 is TGTGCCATCAGTGAGGACGGAGGGTTGAACACTGAAGCTTTCTTT.

At least ten counts were recorded for this clonotype. This chain links TRBV20-1 with TRBJ2-1; 11 bases map to TRBD2. CDR3 length: 18 residues. V was clipped by 5 bases and J by 8 bases; unmatched bases: 20. Germline CDR1 DFQATT, CDR2 SNEGSKA (reference sequence). The CDR3 reads CSAERSLLIAGGRDEQFF. CDR3 coding DNA: TGCAGTGCTGAACGTTCCCTGTTAATAGCGGGAGGGCGGGATGAGCAGTTCTTC.

V usage is TRBV24-1 and J usage is TRBJ2-3, with no clear D. This CDR3 comprises 15 residues. V gave up 0 bases and J gave up 6 bases, with 12 bases separating them. Germline CDR1 reads KGHDR; CDR2 reads SFDVKD. The CDR3 nucleotides are TGTGCCACCAGTGATTTGGGGCGGCAAGGGGATACGCAGTATTTT. Translation gives CATSDLGRQGDTQYF.

The CDR3 loop is CSARKGPADERERGETQYF. CDR3 nucleotides: TGCAGTGCAAGAAAGGGCCCGGCAGACGAGCGGGAGCGAGGGGAGACCCAGTACTTC. V usage is TRBV20-1 and J usage is TRBJ2-5, with 8 bases matching TRBD2. With V trimmed by 6 bases and J by 5 bases, 26 bases remained unmatched. CDR1 is DFQATT and CDR2 is SNEGSKA in the germline V gene (reference sequence). There are 19 residues in the CDR3.

V gene TRBV7-8 combines with J gene TRBJ2-7; 9 bases align to TRBD2. J gave up 4 bases and V 8 bases, and 3 bases lay outside the gene matches. The CDR3 runs to 12 residues. Germline V CDR1 and CDR2: SGHVS, FQNEAQ. The CDR3 coding sequence is TGTGCCAGCGGGAGCGGGGGGTACGAGCAGTACTTC. This sequence encodes CASGSGGYEQYF.

There are a few counts of this clonotype. V and J are TRBV7-9 and TRBJ2-5, with D tentatively TRBD1 or TRBD2 (5 bases each). Trimming stripped 5 bases from V and 2 bases from J, with 15 bases between. This CDR3 has 15 amino acids. From germline, CDR1 is SEHNR and CDR2 FQNEAQ (reference sequence). The CDR3 DNA reads as TGTGCCAGCAGCATTTGGGACGCCGGGCAAGAGACCCAGTACTTC. Encoded protein: CASSIWDAGQETQYF.

CDR3 DNA sequence: TGCAGTGCTAGAGACCCCTGGTCGAGGAGCTCCTATAATTCACCCCTCCACTTT. It yields the protein CSARDPWSRSSYNSPLHF. This chain connects TRBV20-1 to TRBJ1-6, with D unclear. The germline V gene has CDR1 DFQATT and CDR2 SNEGSKA (reference sequence). Between the trimmed V and J ends, which lost 0 bases and 0 bases, there was a span of 15 bases. CDR3 length equals 18 residues.

This clonotype was observed at least ten times. The rearrangement joins TRBV15 to TRBJ2-6, with D possibly being TRBD1 (6 bases). CDR3 length: 15 amino acids. From germline, CDR1 is LNHNV and CDR2 YYDKDF (reference sequence). V was shortened by 5 bases and J by 0 bases, with 8 bases between the two germline ends. CDR3 nucleotides: TGTGCCACCAGCCTGGACAGCTCTGGGGCCAACGTCCTGACTTTC. It is translated as CATSLDSSGANVLTF. Filled out from reference TRBV15 and TRBJ2-6, the complete variable domain reads DAMVIQNPRYQVTQFGKPVTLSCSQTLNHNVMYWYQQKSSQAPKLLFHYYDKDFNNEADTPDNFQSRRPNTSFCFLDIRSPGLGDTAMYLCATSLDSSGANVLTFGAGSRLTVL.

The chain couples TRBV2 to TRBJ2-5; 10 bases are shared with TRBD2. Trimming took 1 base from V and 3 from J; bases not matched to a gene: 5. Germline assignment: CDR1 SNHLY and CDR2 FYNNEI. The CDR3 covers 16 residues. CDR3 sequence (DNA): TGTGCCAGCAGTGAAGGCCTAGCGGGAGTTAAAGAGACCCAGTACTTC. It translates to CASSEGLAGVKETQYF.

This clonotype was recorded a few times. The chain combines TRBV28 with TRBJ1-1; 8 bases align to TRBD1. V shed 5 bases, J shed 3 bases, and the junction held 14 bases outside the gene matches. The germline CDR1 and CDR2 sequences are MDHEN and SYDVKM. The CDR3 loop spans 17 amino acids. Here the CDR3 reads CASSKRDRHKRDTEAFF. CDR3 DNA sequence: TGTGCCAGCAGTAAAAGGGACAGGCACAAAAGGGACACTGAAGCTTTCTTT.

To note about this clonotype: This may arise from a read error, as a much more abundant clone is one base away. The chain combines TRBV29-1 with TRBJ1-3; no firm D call. The CDR3 runs to 15 residues. V gave up 5 bases and J gave up 2 bases, with 16 bases separating them. Per the germline V gene, CDR1 is SQVTM and CDR2 is ANQGSEA. CDR3 residues: CSVTGWGGAGNTIYF. The CDR3 coding sequence is TGCAGCGTTACTGGCTGGGGAGGTGCTGGAAACACCATATATTTT.

This clonotype was picked up a small number of times. This sequence joins TRBV9 and TRBJ2-5, with TRBD1 matching 7 bases. V was pared by 4 bases and J by 5 bases, with 5 bases of the junction left unmatched. The CDR3 extends over 13 amino acids. Germline-derived CDR1 and CDR2 are SGDLS and YYNGEE. In DNA form, the CDR3 reads TGTGCCAGCAGCCGACAGGGATGGGAGACCCAGTACTTC. Its translation is CASSRQGWETQYF.

The chain carries TRBV25-1 and TRBJ2-7, with 11 bases that match TRBD2. Germline V lookup: CDR1 MGHDK, CDR2 SYGVNS. V was pared by 5 bases and J by 0 bases, with 0 bases of the junction left unmatched. CDR3 size: 14 residues. The chain's CDR3 is CASSLAGGSYEQYF. CDR3 DNA sequence: TGTGCCAGCAGTCTAGCGGGAGGCTCCTACGAGCAGTACTTC.